These 26 T cell receptor beta chains share one sample of origin, sequenced in a study of cytomegalovirus exposure and HLA in healthy donors (dated by TCRdb to 2015 to 2018). Library method: the immunoSEQ multiplex PCR assay. The multiplex PCR relied on a mix of 60 forward primers for TCR Vbeta segments and 13 reverse primers for TCR Jbeta segments. TCRdb limited this immuneACCESS table to in-frame rearrangements with V and J called. A share of clones is missing; checked studies link under half to unresolved V genes, and the rest is unexplained. This sample is represented by 120,000 to 150,000 clones; roughly four fifths of them were singletons. Of the sample, about 3.4% is held by the ten largest clones. Sequencing was performed on PBMCs. Receptors were obtained from a man aged 18 to 29 in good health and CMV-seropositive.

This clone was seen only a few times. The chain couples TRBV7-9 to TRBJ2-7, with TRBD2 matching over 10 bases. CDR1 SEHNR and CDR2 FQNEAQ come from the germline V gene (reference sequence). Trimming took 5 bases from V and 3 from J; bases not matched to a gene: 4. The CDR3 totals 14 residues. The CDR3 DNA reads TGTGCCAGCAGCCGAAGCGGGAGGGTCTACGAGCAGTACTTC. This translates into CASSRSGRVYEQYF.

The chain uses TRBV11-2 and TRBJ1-2, with 7 positions matching TRBD1. This CDR3 comprises 16 residues. Germline V CDR1 and CDR2: SGHAT, FQNNGV. Trimming cost V 5 bases and J 7 bases; bases outside gene matches: 16. The chain's CDR3 is CASSPSSGGLVSGYTF. DNA of the CDR3: TGTGCCAGCAGCCCCAGCTCAGGGGGGCTAGTGAGTGGCTACACCTTC.

This clone has just one count. The chain carries TRBV29-1 and TRBJ2-1; D gene ambiguous. The V end was cut by 6 bases, the J end by 9 bases, with 12 bases between. In germline, CDR1 is SQVTM, CDR2 ANQGSEA. The CDR3 extends over 11 amino acids. The CDR3 DNA reads as TGCAGCGTGTCCGGAACGGGTGAGCAGTTCTTC. Translated: CSVSGTGEQFF.

The chain links TRBV27 to TRBJ2-3; 9 bases line up with TRBD1. Per germline, CDR1 MNHEY and CDR2 SMNVEV (reference sequence). J gave up 5 bases and V 3 bases, and 6 bases lay outside the gene matches. The CDR3 runs to 15 residues. CDR3 protein: CASSFSGTGLDTQYF. CDR3 coding DNA: TGTGCCAGCAGTTTTTCCGGGACAGGGTTAGATACGCAGTATTTT.

The chain uses TRBV5-1 and TRBJ2-7, with 7 bases lining up with TRBD2. The V segment lost 5 bases and the J segment 2 bases; nucleotides outside the gene matches: 10. This CDR3 contains 15 residues. The germline CDR1 and CDR2 sequences are SGHRS and YFSETQ. CDR3 region: CASRSDGLGTYEQYF. In DNA, the CDR3 is TGCGCCAGCAGATCGGACGGACTAGGGACCTACGAGCAGTACTTC. Filled out from reference TRBV5-1 and TRBJ2-7, the complete variable domain reads KAGVTQTPRYLIKTRGQQVTLSCSPISGHRSVSWYQQTPGQGLQFLFEYFSETQRNKGNFPGRFSGRQFSNSRSEMNVSTLELGDSALYLCASRSDGLGTYEQYFGPGTRLTVT.

This rearrangement joins TRBV5-1 to TRBJ1-1; weak D call: TRBD1 (5 bases). The CDR3 covers 14 residues. The germline V gene has CDR1 SGHRS and CDR2 YFSETQ. The V end was cut by 4 bases, the J end by 5 bases, with 15 bases between. CDR3 DNA sequence: TGCGCCAGCAGCCCACAGGCTCTCGGAACTGAAGCTTTCTTT. Its translation: CASSPQALGTEAFF.

V gene TRBV2 combines with J gene TRBJ2-3; 11 bases are shared with TRBD2. The CDR3 contains 14 residues. Germline CDR1 SNHLY, CDR2 FYNNEI. V shed 7 bases and J 6 bases; nucleotides not matched to a gene: 6. The DNA of the CDR3 is TGTGCCAGCACCCTAGCGGGAGGAAGGGATACGCAGTATTTT. Translated, it gives CASTLAGGRDTQYF.

The chain links TRBV28 to TRBJ1-1, with TRBD1 as a possible D gene (6 bases). Looked up from germline, CDR1 is MDHEN and CDR2 is SYDVKM. Between the trimmed V and J ends, which lost 3 bases and 1 base, there was a span of 15 bases. The CDR3 is made up of 16 amino acids. This CDR3 is CASSFDLRGWNTEAFF. The CDR3 DNA sequence: TGTGCCAGCAGTTTCGACCTGAGGGGGTGGAACACTGAAGCTTTCTTT.

This rearrangement joins TRBV27 to TRBJ2-1; D might be TRBD2 (6 bases). CDR1 and CDR2 (germline): MNHEY, SMNVEV (reference sequence). V was trimmed by 5 bases and J by 0 bases, leaving 14 bases between them. The CDR3 has 16 residues. CDR3 sequence reads: CASSPSAPSSYNEQFF. The CDR3 bases are TGTGCCAGCAGTCCTAGCGCCCCGAGCTCCTACAATGAGCAGTTCTTC.

This clone was detected a few times. The chain joins TRBV5-5 to TRBJ2-7, with D maybe TRBD2 (7 bases). Looked up from germline, CDR1 is SGHKS and CDR2 is YYEKEE (reference sequence). Trimming took off 1 base at V and 2 bases at J, with 13 bases between the two ends. The CDR3 spans 15 residues. CDR3 DNA: TGTGCCAGCAGCTTGTGGGAGGGGGGGGCCTACGAGCAGTACTTC. Protein: CASSLWEGGAYEQYF.

CDR3 residues: CASSYSRQGANTIYF. The CDR3 bases are TGTGCCAGCAGTTACTCGAGGCAGGGGGCGAACACCATATATTTT. V gene TRBV6-5 combines with J gene TRBJ1-3, with 8 bases lining up with TRBD1. Germline loops: CDR1 MNHEY, CDR2 SVGAGI. This CDR3 has 15 residues. Unmatched junction bases numbered 5, after V lost 0 bases and J lost 7 bases.

The chain employs TRBV11-2 and TRBJ2-2; 8 nucleotides align to TRBD2. Germline V lookup: CDR1 SGHAT, CDR2 FQNNGV. V gave up 2 bases and J gave up 6 bases; unmatched junction bases: 5. This CDR3 region has 15 residues. This CDR3 reads CASSLLAGMPGELFF. CDR3 coding DNA: TGTGCCAGCAGCTTATTAGCGGGGATGCCCGGGGAGCTGTTTTTT.

The rearrangement uses TRBV2 and TRBJ1-4; D may be TRBD1 (5 bases). V lost 6 bases and J 0 bases, leaving 8 bases between the germline ends. Germline CDR1 SNHLY, CDR2 FYNNEI. This CDR3 contains 14 residues. The CDR3 DNA reads as TGTGCCAGCAGGGACACATCAACTAATGAAAAACTGTTTTTT. Its translation is CASRDTSTNEKLFF.

The chain combines TRBV11-2 with TRBJ2-6; a possible D gene is TRBD2 (6 bases). Germline assignment: CDR1 SGHAT and CDR2 FQNNGV. V was pared by 6 bases and J by 0 bases, with 18 bases between. The CDR3 is made up of 18 amino acids. The DNA for the CDR3 is TGTGCCAGCAGACCCCTGCGGAGGGGAAGCTCTGGGGCCAACGTCCTGACTTTC. Amino acids: CASRPLRRGSSGANVLTF.

The V call is TRBV19, the J call TRBJ1-2, with D maybe TRBD1 (6 bases). This CDR3 comprises 14 residues. V was cut by 10 bases and J by 0 bases, with 15 bases left in between. The V gene's germline CDR1 is LNHDA and CDR2 SQIVND (reference sequence). The CDR3 protein is CAKLRGTSNYGYTF. DNA of the CDR3: TGTGCCAAGCTCAGGGGAACCTCTAACTATGGCTACACCTTC.

This clone was detected only a few times. This chain links TRBV27 with TRBJ2-2; TRBD2 matches at 13 bases. CDR1 and CDR2 from the germline V gene are MNHEY and SMNVEV (reference sequence). V was pared by 7 bases and J by 1 base, with 6 bases of the junction left unmatched. The CDR3 is 17 amino acids. CDR3 nucleotide sequence: TGTGCCAGCATAAGACTAGCGGGAGGCGAGAACACCGGGGAGCTGTTTTTT. This gives the protein CASIRLAGGENTGELFF.

The V call is TRBV28, the J call TRBJ2-7; perhaps TRBD1 as D (6 bases). Deletions cut 7 bases from V and 0 bases from J, with 10 bases between. This CDR3 spans 13 amino acids. Per the germline V gene, CDR1 is MDHEN and CDR2 is SYDVKM. CDR3 bases: TGTGCCAGCACTAGGGGACACTCCTACGAGCAGTACTTC. Its translation is CASTRGHSYEQYF.

This clone was seen more than once but under ten times. The CDR3 DNA follows: TGTGCCATCAGTGGTAGCGGGAGCTCCTACAATGAGCAGTTCTTC. Protein product: CAISGSGSSYNEQFF. The gene calls are TRBV10-3 and TRBJ2-1; 9 bases agree with TRBD2. The germline CDR1 and CDR2 sequences are ENHRY and SYGVKD. V was pared by 4 bases and J by 0 bases, with 1 base of the junction left unmatched. This CDR3 region has 15 residues.

The genes are TRBV18 and TRBJ1-2; 8 bases line up with TRBD1. Germline values: CDR1 KGHSH, CDR2 LQKENI. V shed 3 bases, J shed 0 bases, and the junction held 3 bases outside the gene matches. This CDR3 region has 15 residues. The CDR3 is CASSPSGQANYGYTF. The CDR3 coding sequence is TGTGCCAGCTCACCGTCGGGACAGGCTAACTATGGCTACACCTTC.

The chain employs TRBV28 and TRBJ1-5; tentative D call: TRBD1 (5 bases). V lost 6 bases, J lost 9 bases, and 15 bases lay in between. CDR3 size: 13 residues. CDR1 and CDR2 (germline): MDHEN, SYDVKM. Here the CDR3 DNA reads TGTGCCAGCAGGGAGGGACTCGCCAGGCCCCAGCATTTT. Encoded protein: CASREGLARPQHF. Looking up the rest from reference TRBV28 and TRBJ1-5 gives the full variable domain: DVKVTQSSRYLVKRTGEKVFLECVQDMDHENMFWYRQDPGLGLRLIYFSYDVKMKEKGDIPEGYSVSREKKERFSLILESASTNQTSMYLCASREGLARPQHFGDGTRLSIL.

V usage is TRBV27 and J usage is TRBJ2-3; 7 nucleotides line up with TRBD2. The J segment lost 1 base and the V segment lost 5 bases, leaving 3 bases of the junction unmatched. CDR1 is MNHEY, CDR2 SMNVEV, per germline (reference sequence). This CDR3 comprises 14 residues. This chain's CDR3 is CASSRDYGTDTQYF. CDR3 DNA sequence: TGTGCCAGCAGTAGGGACTATGGCACAGATACGCAGTATTTT.

On this clone: At one boundary the junction diverges from the germline segment, which might be a read error. This chain joins TRBV27 and TRBJ2-7; 7 bases map to TRBD2. Germline CDR1 is MNHEY and CDR2 is SMNVEV (reference sequence). The CDR3 extends over 14 amino acids. CDR3: CASSISGTNDEQYF. CDR3 nucleotide sequence: TGTGCCAGCAGTATATCAGGGACTAATGACGAGCAGTACTTC.

The chain employs TRBV5-6 and TRBJ2-7, with TRBD1 identical over 7 bases. The junction had 4 bases not matched to a gene; V was cut back by 3 bases and J by 4 bases. The CDR3 runs to 13 residues. Per germline, CDR1 SGHDT and CDR2 YYEEEE. DNA of the CDR3: TGTGCCAGCAGCTCGGGACAGCTATACGAGCAGTACTTC. Translated, it gives CASSSGQLYEQYF.

V and J are TRBV4-1 and TRBJ2-7; 12 bases are a match to TRBD2. Germline values: CDR1 MGHRA, CDR2 YSYEKL. J gave up 2 bases and V 0 bases, and 5 bases lay outside the gene matches. The CDR3 loop spans 17 amino acids. CDR3 protein: CASSQEDLAGGPYEQYF. The CDR3 DNA reads TGCGCCAGCAGCCAAGAGGATCTAGCGGGAGGGCCCTACGAGCAGTACTTC.

This clone was counted a single time. The chain combines TRBV7-6 with TRBJ2-2; TRBD2 aligns across 7 bases. Looked up from germline, CDR1 is SGHVS and CDR2 is FNYEAQ. CDR3 size: 13 residues. Losses at the gene ends were 5 bases for V and 10 bases for J; bases not matched to a gene: 7. The CDR3 protein is CASSAWDYLELFF. DNA for the CDR3: TGTGCCAGCAGCGCCTGGGACTACTTGGAGCTGTTTTTT.

The CDR3 sequence is CASSPGWGRGGDTQYF. CDR3 sequence (DNA): TGTGCCAGCAGCCCAGGTTGGGGGCGGGGGGGAGATACGCAGTATTTT. The chain is built from TRBV21-1 and TRBJ2-3; the table calls TRBD2, which could not be checked here. TRBV21-1 is a recognized pseudogene. The CDR3 extends over 16 amino acids.